This T cell receptor beta chain derives from a study of CD4 T cells in relation to SARS-CoV-2 and coronaviruses. Background on the study: The negative reference was HIV-1 Nef peptide pool or peptide-free culture. The HLA restriction of the shared crossreactive spike epitopes was mapped.

V was clipped by 6 bases and J by 8 bases, with 15 bases between them. The CDR3 is 13 residues long. The V gene's germline CDR1 is SGHRS and CDR2 YFSETQ. TCRdb keeps only in-frame clones here, not all; method: immunoSEQ multiplex PCR. The table lists tens of thousands of clones, 73% of them singletons. This clone was found once. Its specificity is unknown. Unexposed donor CD4+ T cells date from 2011-2018, before the COVID-19 pandemic. Isolation of CD4+ T cells took place after around eleven days in culture. Unexposed-donor CD4+ T cells were probed with SARS-CoV-2 S/N and four cold-coronavirus spikes, cells permitting. Overall study results and limits: Samples before the pandemic and after infection were not matched within any donor.

V and J are TRBV5-1 and TRBJ2-1; D is uncertain. Material for sequencing was CD4+ T cells from PBMCs, cultured in vitro. The receptor was isolated from a human donor in good health. The CDR3 sequence: CASTPSWKDEQFF. In nucleotides, the CDR3 is TGCGCCAGCACCCCTAGTTGGAAGGATGAGCAGTTCTTC.